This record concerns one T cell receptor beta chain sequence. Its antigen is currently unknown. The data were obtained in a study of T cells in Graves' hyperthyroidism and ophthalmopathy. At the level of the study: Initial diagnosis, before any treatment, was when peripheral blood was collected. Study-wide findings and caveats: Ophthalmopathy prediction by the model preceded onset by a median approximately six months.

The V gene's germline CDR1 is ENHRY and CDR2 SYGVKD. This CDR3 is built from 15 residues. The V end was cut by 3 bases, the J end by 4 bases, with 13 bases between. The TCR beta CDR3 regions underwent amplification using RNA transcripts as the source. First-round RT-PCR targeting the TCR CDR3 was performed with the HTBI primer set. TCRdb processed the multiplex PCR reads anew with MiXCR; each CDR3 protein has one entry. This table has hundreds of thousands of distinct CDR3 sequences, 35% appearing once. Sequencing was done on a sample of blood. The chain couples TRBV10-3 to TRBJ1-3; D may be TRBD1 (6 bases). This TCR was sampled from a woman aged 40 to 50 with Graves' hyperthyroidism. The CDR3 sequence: CAISDRGQGGNTIYF. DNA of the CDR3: TGTGCCATCAGTGATCGGGGGCAGGGAGGAAACACCATATATTTT.